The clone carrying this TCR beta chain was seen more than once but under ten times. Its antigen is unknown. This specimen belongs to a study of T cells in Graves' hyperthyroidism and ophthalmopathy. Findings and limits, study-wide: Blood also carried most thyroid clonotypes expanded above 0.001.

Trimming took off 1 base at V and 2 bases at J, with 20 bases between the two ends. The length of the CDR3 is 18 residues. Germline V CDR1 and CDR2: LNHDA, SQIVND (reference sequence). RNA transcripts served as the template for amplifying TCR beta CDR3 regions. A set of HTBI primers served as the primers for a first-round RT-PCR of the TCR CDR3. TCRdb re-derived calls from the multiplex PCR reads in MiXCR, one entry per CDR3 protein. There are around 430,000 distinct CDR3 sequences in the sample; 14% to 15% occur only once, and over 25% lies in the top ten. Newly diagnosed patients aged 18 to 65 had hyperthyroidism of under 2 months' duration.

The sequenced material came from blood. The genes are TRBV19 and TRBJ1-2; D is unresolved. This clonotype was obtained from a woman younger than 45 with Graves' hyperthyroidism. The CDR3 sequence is CASSIVTAAKLLNYGYTF. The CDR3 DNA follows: TGTGCCAGTAGTATAGTAACAGCCGCGAAACTGCTGAACTATGGCTACACCTTC.